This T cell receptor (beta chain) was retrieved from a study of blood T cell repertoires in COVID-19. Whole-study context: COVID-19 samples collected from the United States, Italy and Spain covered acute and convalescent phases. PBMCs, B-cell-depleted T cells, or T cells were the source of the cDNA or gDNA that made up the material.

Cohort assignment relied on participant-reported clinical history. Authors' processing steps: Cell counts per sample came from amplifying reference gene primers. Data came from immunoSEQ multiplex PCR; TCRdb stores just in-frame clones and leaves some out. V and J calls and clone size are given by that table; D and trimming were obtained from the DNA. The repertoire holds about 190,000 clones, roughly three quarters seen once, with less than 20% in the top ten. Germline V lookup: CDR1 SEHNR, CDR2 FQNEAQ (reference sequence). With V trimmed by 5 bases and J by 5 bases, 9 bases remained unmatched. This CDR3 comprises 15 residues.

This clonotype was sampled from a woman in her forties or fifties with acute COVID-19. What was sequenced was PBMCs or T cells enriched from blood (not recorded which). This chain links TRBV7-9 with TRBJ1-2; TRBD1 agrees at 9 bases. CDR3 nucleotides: TGTGCCAGCAGCGCCCCCGGGACAGGGACTTATGGCTACACCTTC. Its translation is CASSAPGTGTYGYTF.